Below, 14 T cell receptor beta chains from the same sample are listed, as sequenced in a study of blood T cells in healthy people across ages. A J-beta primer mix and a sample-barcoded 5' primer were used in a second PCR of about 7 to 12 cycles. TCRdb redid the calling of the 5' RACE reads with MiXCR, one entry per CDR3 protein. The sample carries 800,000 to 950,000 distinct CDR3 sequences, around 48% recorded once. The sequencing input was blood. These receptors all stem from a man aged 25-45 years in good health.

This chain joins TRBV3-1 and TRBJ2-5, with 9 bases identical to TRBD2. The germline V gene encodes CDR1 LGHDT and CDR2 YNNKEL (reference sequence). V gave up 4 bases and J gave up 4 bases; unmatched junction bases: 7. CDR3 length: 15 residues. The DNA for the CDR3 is TGTGCCAGCAGCCTAAGGAGGGGACTAGCAGAGACCCAGTACTTC. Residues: CASSLRRGLAETQYF.

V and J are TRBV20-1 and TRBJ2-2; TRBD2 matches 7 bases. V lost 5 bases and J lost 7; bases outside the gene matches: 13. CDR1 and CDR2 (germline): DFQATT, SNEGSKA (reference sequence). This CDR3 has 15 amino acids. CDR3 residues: CSALLPNREVGELFF. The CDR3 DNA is TGCAGTGCTCTACTCCCAAACCGGGAGGTCGGGGAGCTGTTTTTT.

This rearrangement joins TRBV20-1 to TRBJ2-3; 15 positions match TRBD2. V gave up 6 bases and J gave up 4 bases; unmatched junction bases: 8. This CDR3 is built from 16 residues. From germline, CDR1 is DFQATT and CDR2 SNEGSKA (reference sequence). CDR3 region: CSAIRTSGGASDTQYF. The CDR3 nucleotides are TGCAGTGCCATTAGGACTAGCGGGGGGGCCTCAGATACGCAGTATTTT.

CDR3 DNA: TGTGCCAGCATCCCCAACCTAGGACTAAGCACAGATACGCAGTATTTT. Encoded protein: CASIPNLGLSTDTQYF. The chain couples TRBV7-6 to TRBJ2-3, with a possible D match to TRBD2 (6 bases). The CDR3 consists of 16 residues. V lost 7 bases and J lost 0, with 17 bases in between. The germline gives CDR1 SGHVS, CDR2 FNYEAQ. The full variable domain, completed using reference TRBV7-6 and TRBJ2-3, is GAGVSQSPRYKVTKRGQDVALRCDPISGHVSLYWYRQALGQGPEFLTYFNYEAQQDKSGLPNDRFSAERPEGSISTLTIQRTEQRDSAMYRCASIPNLGLSTDTQYFGPGTRLTVL.

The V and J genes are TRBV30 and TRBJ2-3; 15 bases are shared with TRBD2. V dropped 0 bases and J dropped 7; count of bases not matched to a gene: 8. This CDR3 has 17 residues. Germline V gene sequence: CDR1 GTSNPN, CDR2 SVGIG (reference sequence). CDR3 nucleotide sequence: TGTGCCTGGAGTGTACTCCGGACTAGCGGGGGGGAAAATACGCAGTATTTT. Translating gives CAWSVLRTSGGENTQYF.

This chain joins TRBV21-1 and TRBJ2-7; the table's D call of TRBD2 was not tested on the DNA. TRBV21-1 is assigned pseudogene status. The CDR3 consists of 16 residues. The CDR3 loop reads CASSNPAKDLRYEQYF. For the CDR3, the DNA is TGTGCCAGCAGCAATCCGGCTAAGGACCTCAGGTACGAGCAGTACTTC.

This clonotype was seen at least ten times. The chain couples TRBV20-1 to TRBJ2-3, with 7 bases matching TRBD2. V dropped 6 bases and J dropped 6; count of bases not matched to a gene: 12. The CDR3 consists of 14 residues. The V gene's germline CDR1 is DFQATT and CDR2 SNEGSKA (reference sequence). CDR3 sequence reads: CSAPPRTRLDTQYF. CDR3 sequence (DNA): TGCAGTGCCCCCCCCCGGACTAGACTGGATACGCAGTATTTT.

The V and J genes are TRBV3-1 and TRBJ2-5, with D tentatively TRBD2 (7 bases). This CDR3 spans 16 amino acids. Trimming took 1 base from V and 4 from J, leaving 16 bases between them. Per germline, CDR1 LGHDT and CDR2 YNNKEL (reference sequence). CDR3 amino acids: CASSQVRGGIGETQYF. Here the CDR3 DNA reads TGTGCCAGCAGCCAAGTGAGGGGGGGGATCGGAGAGACCCAGTACTTC.

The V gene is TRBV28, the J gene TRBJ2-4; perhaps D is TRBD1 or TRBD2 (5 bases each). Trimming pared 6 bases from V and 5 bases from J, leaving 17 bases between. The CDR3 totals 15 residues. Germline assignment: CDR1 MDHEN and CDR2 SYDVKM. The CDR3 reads CASRSPGLGENIQYF. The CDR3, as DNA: TGTGCCAGCAGGTCCCCGGGGCTCGGGGAAAACATTCAGTACTTC.

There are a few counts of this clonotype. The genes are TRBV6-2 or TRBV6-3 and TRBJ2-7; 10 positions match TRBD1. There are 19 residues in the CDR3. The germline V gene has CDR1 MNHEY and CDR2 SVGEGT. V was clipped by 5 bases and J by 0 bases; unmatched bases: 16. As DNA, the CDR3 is TGTGCCAGCAGTCCCATATGGCCGTCGGACAGGGGGAGCTCCTACGAGCAGTACTTC. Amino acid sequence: CASSPIWPSDRGSSYEQYF.

The CDR3 DNA follows: TGTGCCAGCAGGAAGGGACAGGGTAGGGACAATGAGCAGTTCTTC. Amino acids: CASRKGQGRDNEQFF. The chain combines TRBV6-1 with TRBJ2-1; 9 nucleotides align to TRBD1. CDR1 and CDR2 from the germline V gene are MNHNS and SASEGT. J lost 5 bases, V lost 6 bases, and 8 bases had no gene match. The CDR3 is 15 residues long.

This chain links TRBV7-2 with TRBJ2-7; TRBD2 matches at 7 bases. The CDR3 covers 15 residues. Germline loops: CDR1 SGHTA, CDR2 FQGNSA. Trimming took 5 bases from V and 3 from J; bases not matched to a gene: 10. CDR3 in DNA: TGTGCCAGCAGCCTAAGCCCTAGCGGCCTCTACGAGCAGTACTTC. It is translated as CASSLSPSGLYEQYF.

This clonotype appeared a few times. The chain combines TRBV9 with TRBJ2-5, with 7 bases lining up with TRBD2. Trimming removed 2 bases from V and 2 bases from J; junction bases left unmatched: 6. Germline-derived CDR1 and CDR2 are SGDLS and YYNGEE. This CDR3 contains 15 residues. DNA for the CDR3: TGTGCCAGCAGCGTTGGAGGGCGGGGGCAAGAGACCCAGTACTTC. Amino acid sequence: CASSVGGRGQETQYF.

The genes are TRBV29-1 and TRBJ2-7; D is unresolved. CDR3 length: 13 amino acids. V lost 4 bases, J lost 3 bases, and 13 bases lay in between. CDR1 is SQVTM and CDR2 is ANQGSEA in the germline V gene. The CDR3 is CSVVDGLGYEQYF. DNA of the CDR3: TGCAGCGTTGTTGACGGGCTCGGCTACGAGCAGTACTTC.